The clone carrying this T cell receptor (beta chain) has a single count. The data were obtained in a study of blood T cell repertoires in COVID-19. Sequencing was performed with immunoSEQ multiplex PCR; in TCRdb, only in-frame clones are kept and a portion is missing. The sample records 200,000 to 250,000 clones, around 89% being singletons. Sequencing input: PBMCs or T cells enriched from blood (not recorded which). This clonotype originated in a man aged 45-65 years who had been exposed to COVID-19.

CDR3: CATSDRSGSSYNEQFF. Written as DNA, the CDR3 is TGTGCCACCAGTGACCGTAGCGGGAGCTCCTACAATGAGCAGTTCTTC. The chain couples TRBV24-1 to TRBJ2-1; 9 bases are shared with TRBD2. The CDR3 extends over 16 amino acids. V lost 4 bases and J lost 0; bases outside the gene matches: 3. The V gene's germline CDR1 is KGHDR and CDR2 SFDVKD.